This TCR beta chain was recorded in a study of blood T cells in healthy people across ages. Findings and caveats of the study: Versus aged donors, long-lived donors had higher diversity and more naive CD4+ cells.

PBMCs, at least 7 million per sample, were isolated. The CDR3 is 16 residues long. Germline CDR1 and CDR2: LGHNA and YNFKEQ. V was cut by 3 bases and J by 6 bases, with 18 bases left in between. The use of a sample-barcoded 5' primer and a J-beta primer mix characterized a second PCR of roughly 6 to 11 cycles. TCRdb itself ran the 5' RACE reads through MiXCR, one entry per CDR3 protein. The table lists 760,000 or so distinct CDR3 sequences, more than 20% of them singletons. This clonotype was observed a few times. Its antigen remains unknown. The same data also went into a second study, on T cells of mothers and their children.

The specimen sequenced was blood. The chain combines TRBV4-2 with TRBJ2-1; D may be TRBD1 (5 bases). The origin of this receptor is a boy younger than 18 in good health. CDR3 sequence: CASSQGSGRFGNEQFF. Here the CDR3 DNA reads TGTGCCAGCAGCCAGGGATCAGGGCGGTTTGGCAATGAGCAGTTCTTC.